This entry lists 25 T cell receptor beta chains sequenced from one sample in a study of blood T cell repertoires in COVID-19 (TCRdb year 2020). Library method: the immunoSEQ multiplex PCR assay. Drawn from immuneACCESS, this table holds only the in-frame rearrangements with V and J called that TCRdb kept. Clones are partly lost; checked studies trace under half to an unresolved V gene and leave the rest unexplained. This sample is represented by 150,000 or so clones; approximately 86% of them were singletons. Together, the top ten hold more than 1.5% of the sample. The sample taken for sequencing was peripheral blood. All receptors come from a woman aged 60-75 years with acute or convalescent COVID-19.

The V call is TRBV19, the J call TRBJ1-6; 7 bases are a match to TRBD1. Trimming removed 4 bases from V and 2 bases from J; junction bases left unmatched: 2. Germline loops: CDR1 LNHDA, CDR2 SQIVND (reference sequence). The CDR3 consists of 15 residues. The CDR3 sequence: CASSTGTAYNSPLHF. The DNA of the CDR3 is TGTGCCAGTAGTACCGGGACAGCCTATAATTCACCCCTCCACTTT.

The chain carries TRBV5-1 and TRBJ2-7; 9 nucleotides match TRBD2. The J segment lost 4 bases and the V segment lost 4 bases, leaving 9 bases of the junction unmatched. The germline V gene has CDR1 SGHRS and CDR2 YFSETQ. The CDR3 loop spans 15 amino acids. CDR3 bases: TGCGCCAGCAGCCCGGGGGCCAGCGGGGGGTACGAGCAGTACTTC. Amino acid sequence: CASSPGASGGYEQYF.

This clone appeared a single time. CDR3 sequence reads: CASSLGEAYEQFF. The CDR3 region has the DNA TGTGCCAGCAGCTTGGGGGAGGCCTATGAGCAGTTCTTC. This sequence joins TRBV5-4 and TRBJ2-1; D might be TRBD2 (6 bases). Trimming removed 0 bases from V and 8 bases from J, with 9 bases in between. This CDR3 has 13 amino acids. CDR1 is SGHNT, CDR2 YYREEE, per germline (reference sequence).

The chain couples TRBV3-1 (or the pseudogene TRBV3-2) to TRBJ1-1; 8 positions match TRBD1. Germline V gives CDR1 LGHDT, CDR2 YNNKEL (reference sequence). This CDR3 region has 18 residues. J lost 4 bases, V lost 4 bases, and 17 bases had no gene match. The CDR3: CASSPRTGIMMLSTEAFF. The CDR3 nucleotides read TGTGCCAGCAGCCCCCGGACAGGGATTATGATGTTGAGCACTGAAGCTTTCTTT.

The V call is TRBV5-4, the J call TRBJ1-1; possible D gene TRBD1, 6 bases. CDR3 length: 15 amino acids. CDR1 and CDR2 (germline): SGHNT, YYREEE (reference sequence). V was shortened by 4 bases and J by 0 bases, with 13 bases between the two germline ends. CDR3: CASSPTGLMNTEAFF. For the CDR3, the DNA is TGTGCCAGCAGCCCGACAGGACTCATGAACACTGAAGCTTTCTTT.

The V gene is TRBV7-2, the J gene TRBJ2-1; TRBD1 agrees at 8 bases. The CDR3 has 15 amino acids. Germline CDR1 SGHTA, CDR2 FQGNSA. V shed 3 bases, J shed 9 bases, and the junction held 10 bases outside the gene matches. For the CDR3, the DNA is TGTGCCAGCAGCTTCACGCCAGGGGGCTTCAGTGAGCAGTTCTTC. Protein: CASSFTPGGFSEQFF.

CDR3 coding DNA: TGTGCCAGCAGCTTGGCGGAAGGGGGAGTCTCACCCCTCCACTTT. Protein sequence: CASSLAEGGVSPLHF. V gene TRBV5-4 combines with J gene TRBJ1-6; D perhaps matches TRBD1 (6 bases). The CDR3 spans 15 residues. CDR1 and CDR2 (germline): SGHNT, YYREEE (reference sequence). The V and J ends lost 0 bases and 10 bases respectively, with 14 bases between them. Full variable domain (rest looked up from reference TRBV5-4 and TRBJ1-6): ETGVTQSPTHLIKTRGQQVTLRCSSQSGHNTVSWYQQALGQGPQFIFQYYREEENGRGNFPPRFSGLQFPNYSSELNVNALELDDSALYLCASSLAEGGVSPLHFGNGTRLTVT.

The gene calls are TRBV27 and TRBJ1-2, with D tentatively TRBD1 (5 bases). Deletions cut 6 bases from V and 5 bases from J, with 16 bases between. The germline V gene encodes CDR1 MNHEY and CDR2 SMNVEV (reference sequence). CDR3 length: 14 amino acids. The CDR3 sequence: CASRQKAGPYGYTF. CDR3 DNA: TGTGCCAGCAGGCAGAAGGCGGGGCCATATGGCTACACCTTC.

The genes are TRBV6-2 or TRBV6-3 and TRBJ2-5; the D gene is possibly TRBD2 (5 bases). Trimming left V 2 bases short and J 5 bases short, with 9 bases between. CDR3 length equals 13 residues. CDR1 and CDR2 from the germline V gene are MNHEY and SVGEGT. The CDR3 region is CASSYQERETQYF. The CDR3 DNA is TGTGCCAGCAGTTACCAAGAGCGGGAGACCCAGTACTTC.

The rearrangement joins TRBV4-1 to TRBJ1-2, with D tentatively TRBD1 (5 bases). Per the germline V gene, CDR1 is MGHRA and CDR2 is YSYEKL. V lost 4 bases to trimming and J lost 7 bases, with 13 bases between them. The CDR3 consists of 13 residues. The CDR3 DNA reads as TGCGCCAGCAGCCGCCTGGGGCTTCTTGGCTACACCTTC. As protein: CASSRLGLLGYTF.

The chain couples TRBV24-1 to TRBJ2-7; D remains ambiguous. Germline loops: CDR1 KGHDR, CDR2 SFDVKD. Between the trimmed V and J ends, which lost 3 bases and 5 bases, there was a span of 16 bases. This CDR3 comprises 15 residues. Written as DNA, the CDR3 is TGTGCCACCAGTGATCCTACCGACACAGTCGACGAGCAGTACTTC. This encodes CATSDPTDTVDEQYF.

CDR3 sequence: CASSQGLPGAALAKLFF. The CDR3 DNA follows: TGTGCCAGCAGCCAAGGTTTGCCAGGGGCCGCCTTGGCAAAACTGTTTTTT. The chain links TRBV3-1 (or the pseudogene TRBV3-2) to TRBJ1-4; tentative D call: TRBD1 (6 bases). CDR3 length equals 17 residues. Per germline, CDR1 LGHDT and CDR2 YNNKEL (reference sequence). The V end was cut by 1 base, the J end by 10 bases, with 22 bases between.

V is TRBV19 and J is TRBJ1-4, with a possible D match to TRBD1 (6 bases). The V end lost 1 base, the J end lost 6 bases, and 21 bases lay between the germline ends. CDR3 size: 18 residues. From germline, CDR1 is LNHDA and CDR2 SQIVND (reference sequence). This chain's CDR3 is CASSIGVRRTGGDEKLFF. CDR3 in DNA: TGTGCCAGTAGTATAGGGGTTCGACGAACGGGGGGCGATGAAAAACTGTTTTTT.

The chain employs TRBV7-2 and TRBJ1-5; 7 bases line up with TRBD1. This CDR3 comprises 14 residues. V gave up 5 bases and J gave up 0 bases; unmatched junction bases: 1. CDR1 is SGHTA and CDR2 is FQGNSA in the germline V gene. CDR3 amino acids: CASSRDSSNQPQHF. In nucleotides, the CDR3 is TGTGCCAGCAGCCGGGACAGTAGCAATCAGCCCCAGCATTTT.

The V gene is TRBV19, the J gene TRBJ1-1; TRBD1 agrees at 9 bases. Germline V CDR1 and CDR2: LNHDA, SQIVND (reference sequence). The CDR3 consists of 14 residues. V was clipped by 6 bases and J by 6 bases; unmatched bases: 8. The CDR3 reads CASRGQGVGAEAFF. In DNA form, the CDR3 reads TGTGCCAGTAGGGGACAGGGAGTGGGCGCTGAAGCTTTCTTT.

This chain joins TRBV24-1 and TRBJ1-5, with TRBD1 identical over 8 bases. The CDR3 is 15 residues long. The germline V gene encodes CDR1 KGHDR and CDR2 SFDVKD. V shed 7 bases and J 6 bases; nucleotides not matched to a gene: 10. CDR3 nucleotides: TGTGCCACCAGCGGATCTCAGGGGGCTGGTCAGCCCCAGCATTTT. Its translation: CATSGSQGAGQPQHF.

The rearrangement joins TRBV11-3 to TRBJ1-3, with 9 bases aligning to TRBD1. The germline V gene has CDR1 SGHNT and CDR2 YENEEA. The CDR3 is made up of 15 amino acids. The junction had 4 bases not matched to a gene; V was cut back by 4 bases and J by 3 bases. The CDR3 coding sequence is TGTGCCAGCAGCTCCGGGACAGGGTTTGGAAACACCATATATTTT. It is translated as CASSSGTGFGNTIYF.

The chain employs TRBV9 and TRBJ1-2; 10 bases map to TRBD1. Germline CDR1 and CDR2: SGDLS and YYNGEE. This CDR3 contains 15 residues. The V and J ends lost 4 bases and 3 bases, in that order; junction bases with no gene match: 6. Here the CDR3 DNA reads TGTGCCAGCAGCCAGCTCGGGACAGGGGACTATGGCTACACCTTC. This codes for CASSQLGTGDYGYTF.

The chain carries TRBV29-1 and TRBJ1-3; D is uncertain. The CDR3 has 14 amino acids. Between the trimmed V and J ends, which lost 4 bases and 0 bases, there was a span of 10 bases. Germline values: CDR1 SQVTM, CDR2 ANQGSEA. CDR3 region: CSVVEVISGNTIYF. DNA of the CDR3: TGCAGCGTTGTTGAGGTGATCTCTGGAAACACCATATATTTT.

V usage is TRBV30 and J usage is TRBJ1-6; possibly TRBD1 for D (5 bases). CDR3 length: 18 residues. Between the trimmed V and J ends, which lost 4 bases and 9 bases, there was a span of 28 bases. CDR1 and CDR2 from the germline V gene are GTSNPN and SVGIG (reference sequence). This CDR3 reads CAWKVVGLGGEYGSPLHF. Here the CDR3 DNA reads TGTGCCTGGAAGGTCGTGGGGCTTGGCGGAGAATACGGTTCACCCCTCCACTTT.

The chain combines TRBV11-2 with TRBJ2-7; 7 bases are shared with TRBD2. The CDR3 is 15 amino acids. Germline V gene data show CDR1 as SGHAT and CDR2 as FQNNGV. V shed 1 base and J 4 bases; nucleotides not matched to a gene: 7. This CDR3 is CASSLVALREYEQYF. The DNA for the CDR3 is TGTGCCAGCAGCTTAGTCGCCCTGCGGGAGTACGAGCAGTACTTC. Drawing the rest from reference TRBV11-2 and TRBJ2-7, the complete variable domain is EAGVAQSPRYKIIEKRQSVAFWCNPISGHATLYWYQQILGQGPKLLIQFQNNGVVDDSQLPKDRFSAERLKGVDSTLKIQPAKLEDSAVYLCASSLVALREYEQYFGPGTRLTVT.

This sequence joins TRBV9 and TRBJ2-6; D unresolved. V lost 4 bases to trimming and J lost 0 bases, with 11 bases between them. Germline CDR1 SGDLS, CDR2 YYNGEE. The CDR3 totals 16 residues. The CDR3 is CASSPPLSSGANVLTF. CDR3 in DNA: TGTGCCAGCAGCCCTCCCCTGTCCTCTGGGGCCAACGTCCTGACTTTC.

This clone occurred once. The rearrangement uses TRBV24-1 and TRBJ2-1; tentatively, D is TRBD2 (5 bases). V lost 4 bases and J 5 bases, leaving 8 bases between the germline ends. The CDR3 is 13 amino acids. Germline assignment: CDR1 KGHDR and CDR2 SFDVKD. CDR3 protein: CATSEGLNNEQFF. The CDR3, as DNA: TGTGCCACCAGTGAAGGACTCAACAATGAGCAGTTCTTC.

The J gene is TRBJ2-7, the V gene TRBV28; a possible D gene is TRBD1 (5 bases). Germline CDR1 MDHEN, CDR2 SYDVKM. Trimming cost V 4 bases and J 5 bases, with 9 bases left between them. The CDR3 has 12 amino acids. DNA for the CDR3: TGTGCCAGCAGTTCCAGGGTGAACGAGCAGTACTTC. It codes for CASSSRVNEQYF. The variable domain in full, with the rest retrieved from reference TRBV28 and TRBJ2-7, is DVKVTQSSRYLVKRTGEKVFLECVQDMDHENMFWYRQDPGLGLRLIYFSYDVKMKEKGDIPEGYSVSREKKERFSLILESASTNQTSMYLCASSSRVNEQYFGPGTRLTVT.

This sequence joins TRBV5-1 and TRBJ2-5, with 8 bases fitting TRBD2. Trimming cost V 7 bases and J 5 bases; bases outside gene matches: 7. Germline CDR1 SGHRS, CDR2 YFSETQ. The CDR3 has 13 residues. This CDR3 is CASSRGGGETQYF. The CDR3 DNA follows: TGCGCCAGCTCCCGCGGCGGGGGGGAGACCCAGTACTTC.